This T cell receptor beta chain comes out of a study of somatic mutations in cytotoxic T cells in rheumatoid arthritis. Study context: Nearly 100% purity was obtained when some V beta antibody-stained T-cell populations were flow-sorted; these included V beta1+ cells sequenced for TCRB. General observations from the study: Rheumatoid arthritis patients showed slight TRBV07 underrepresentation, unadjusted for multiple comparisons.

Clones were sequenced by immunoSEQ multiplex PCR, and TCRdb holds only the in-frame ones, with some missing. The sample shows about 10,000 clones, 65% to 85% of them seen only once. Of the blood donors acting as healthy controls, 55% were female, and their median age was about 58 years (range roughly 21-70). Flow cytometry served to check the purity of CD4+ and CD8+ cells, which were isolated by positive magnetic bead selection. This clone is a singleton in its sample. What it binds is unknown. Trimming at V came to 4 bases and at J to 7 bases, leaving 5 bases not matched to a gene. Per germline, CDR1 GTSNPN and CDR2 SVGIG (reference sequence). CDR3 length equals 13 residues.

Sequencing was carried out using CD8+ T cells sorted from blood. The V call is TRBV30, the J call TRBJ2-2, with 8 bases fitting TRBD1. This TCR came from a woman aged 45-60 years in good health. DNA for the CDR3: TGTGCCTGGAATCAGGGGGCGAGCGGGGAGCTGTTTTTT. Amino acids: CAWNQGASGELFF. The full variable domain, its missing parts supplied by reference TRBV30 and TRBJ2-2, is SQTIHQWPATLVQPVGSPLSLECTVEGTSNPNLYWYRQAAGRGLQLLFYSVGIGQISSEVPQNLSASRPQDRQFILSSKKLLLSDSGFYLCAWNQGASGELFFGEGSRLTVL.